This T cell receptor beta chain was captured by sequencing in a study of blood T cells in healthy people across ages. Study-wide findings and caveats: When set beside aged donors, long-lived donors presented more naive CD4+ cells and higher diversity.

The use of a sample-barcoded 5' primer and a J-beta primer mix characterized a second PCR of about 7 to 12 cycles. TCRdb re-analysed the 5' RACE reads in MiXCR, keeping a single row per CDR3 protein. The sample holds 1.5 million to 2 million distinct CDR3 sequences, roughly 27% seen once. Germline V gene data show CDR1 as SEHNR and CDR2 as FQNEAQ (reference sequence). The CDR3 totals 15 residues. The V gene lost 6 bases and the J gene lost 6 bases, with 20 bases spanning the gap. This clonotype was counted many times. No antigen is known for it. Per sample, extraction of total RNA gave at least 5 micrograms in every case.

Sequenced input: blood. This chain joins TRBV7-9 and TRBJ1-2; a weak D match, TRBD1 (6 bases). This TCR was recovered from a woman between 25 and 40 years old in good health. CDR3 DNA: TGTGCCAGCAGATCTCCCGATCACAGGGACGATGGCTACACCTTC. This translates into CASRSPDHRDDGYTF.